This T cell receptor beta chain was documented in a study of PD-L1 blockade in urothelial cancer. Study background: A median of about 130,000 T cells was found in the blood samples.

Germline CDR1 and CDR2: MNHEY and SVGAGI. CDR3 length: 14 residues. The V end was cut by 6 bases, the J end by 3 bases, with 14 bases between. This table comes from immunoSEQ multiplex PCR, and its TCRdb copy is limited to in-frame clones, with some not included. This sample has 20,000 to 30,000 clones; around 82% occur once, and the top ten carry around 10%. The sequence derives from a man aged 65-85 years with urothelial cancer. The chain recombines TRBV6-5 with TRBJ1-1; possibly TRBD1 for D (5 bases). The material sequenced was PBMCs, taken around atezolizumab (anti-PD-L1) treatment. This chain's CDR3 is CASRRGWGDTEAFF. Written as DNA, the CDR3 is TGTGCCAGCAGGCGAGGGTGGGGGGACACTGAAGCTTTCTTT.